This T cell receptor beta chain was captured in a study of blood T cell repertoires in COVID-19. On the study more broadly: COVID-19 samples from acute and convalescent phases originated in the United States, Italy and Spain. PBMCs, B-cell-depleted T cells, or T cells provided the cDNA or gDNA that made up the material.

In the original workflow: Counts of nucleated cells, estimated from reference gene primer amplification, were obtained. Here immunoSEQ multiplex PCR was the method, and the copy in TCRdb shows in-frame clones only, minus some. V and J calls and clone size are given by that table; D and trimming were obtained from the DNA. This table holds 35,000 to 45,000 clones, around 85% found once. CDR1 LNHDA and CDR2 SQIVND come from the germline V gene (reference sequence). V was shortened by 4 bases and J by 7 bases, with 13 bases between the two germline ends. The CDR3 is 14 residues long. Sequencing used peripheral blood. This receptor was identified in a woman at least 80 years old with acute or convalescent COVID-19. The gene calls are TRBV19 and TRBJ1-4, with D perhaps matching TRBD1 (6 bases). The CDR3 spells CASSKQGQTEKLFF. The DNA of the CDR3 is TGTGCCAGTAGTAAACAAGGACAGACTGAAAAACTGTTTTTT. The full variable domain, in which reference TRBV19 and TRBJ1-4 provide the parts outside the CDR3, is DGGITQSPKYLFRKEGQNVTLSCEQNLNHDAMYWYRQDPGQGLRLIYYSQIVNDFQKGDIAEGYSVSREKKESFPLTVTSAQKNPTAFYLCASSKQGQTEKLFFGSGTQLSVL.